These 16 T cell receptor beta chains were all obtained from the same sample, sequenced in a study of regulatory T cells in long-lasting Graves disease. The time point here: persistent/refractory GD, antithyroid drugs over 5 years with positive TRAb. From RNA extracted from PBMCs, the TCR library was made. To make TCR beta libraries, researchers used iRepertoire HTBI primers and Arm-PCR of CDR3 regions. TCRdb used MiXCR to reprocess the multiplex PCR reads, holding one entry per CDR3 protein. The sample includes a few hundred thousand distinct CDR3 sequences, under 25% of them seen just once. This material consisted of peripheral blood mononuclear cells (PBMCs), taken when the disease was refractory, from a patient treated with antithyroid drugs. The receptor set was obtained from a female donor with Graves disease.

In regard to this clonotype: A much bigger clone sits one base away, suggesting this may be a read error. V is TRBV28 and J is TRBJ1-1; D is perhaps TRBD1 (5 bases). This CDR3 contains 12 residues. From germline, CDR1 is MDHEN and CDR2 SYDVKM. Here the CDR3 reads CVSTDGDLRAFF. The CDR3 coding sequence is TGTGTCAGCACGGACGGGGACTTGCGAGCTTTCTTT.

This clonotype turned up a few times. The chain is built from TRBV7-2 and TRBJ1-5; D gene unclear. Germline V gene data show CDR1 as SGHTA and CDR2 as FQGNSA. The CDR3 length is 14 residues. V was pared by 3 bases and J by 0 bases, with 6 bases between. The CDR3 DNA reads TGTGCCAGCAGCTTCCCAAGTAGCAATCAGCCCCAGCATTTT. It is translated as CASSFPSSNQPQHF.

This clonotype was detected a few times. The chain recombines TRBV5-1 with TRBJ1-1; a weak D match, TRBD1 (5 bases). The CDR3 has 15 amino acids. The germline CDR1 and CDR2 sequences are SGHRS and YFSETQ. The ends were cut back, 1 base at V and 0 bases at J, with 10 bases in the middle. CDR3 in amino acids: CASSLRGGVNTEAFF. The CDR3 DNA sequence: TGCGCCAGCAGCTTGAGAGGAGGGGTGAACACTGAAGCTTTCTTT. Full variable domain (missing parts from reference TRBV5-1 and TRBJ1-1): KAGVTQTPRYLIKTRGQQVTLSCSPISGHRSVSWYQQTPGQGLQFLFEYFSETQRNKGNFPGRFSGRQFSNSRSEMNVSTLELGDSALYLCASSLRGGVNTEAFFGQGTRLTVV.

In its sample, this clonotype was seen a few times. The CDR3 here is CASSQERGALEQYF. The CDR3 nucleotides read TGCGCCAGCAGCCAAGAGAGGGGGGCCCTGGAGCAGTACTTC. The chain links TRBV4-3 to TRBJ2-7, with D tentatively TRBD1 or TRBD2 (6 bases each). This CDR3 comprises 14 residues. Trimming took off 0 bases at V and 7 bases at J, with 13 bases between the two ends. Germline V CDR1 and CDR2: LGHNA, YSLEER.

The CDR3 spells CASSSRQGEGTNEQFF. The CDR3 region has the DNA TGCGCCAGCAGCTCCCGACAGGGCGAGGGGACTAATGAGCAGTTCTTC. The gene calls are TRBV5-1 and TRBJ2-1; a weak D match, TRBD1 (7 bases). The ends were cut back, 3 bases at V and 7 bases at J, with 20 bases in the middle. The CDR3 spans 16 residues. Per the germline V gene, CDR1 is SGHRS and CDR2 is YFSETQ. The full variable domain, completed using reference TRBV5-1 and TRBJ2-1, is KAGVTQTPRYLIKTRGQQVTLSCSPISGHRSVSWYQQTPGQGLQFLFEYFSETQRNKGNFPGRFSGRQFSNSRSEMNVSTLELGDSALYLCASSSRQGEGTNEQFFGPGTRLTVL.

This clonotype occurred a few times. CDR3 nucleotides: TGTGCCACTGGGAGGTCAGCAGCTAACTATGGCTACACCTTC. Translation gives CATGRSAANYGYTF. The chain carries TRBV30 and TRBJ1-2; D gene ambiguous. This CDR3 region has 14 residues. V was shortened by 8 bases and J by 0 bases, with 16 bases between the two germline ends. Germline CDR1 is GTSNPN and CDR2 is SVGIG (reference sequence).

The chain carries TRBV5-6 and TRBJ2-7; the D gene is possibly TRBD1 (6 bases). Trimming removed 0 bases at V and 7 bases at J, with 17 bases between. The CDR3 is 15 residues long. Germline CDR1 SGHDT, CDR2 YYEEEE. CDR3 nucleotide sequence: TGTGCCAGCAGCTTGGGGGGGCAGGGTCCGCGGGAGCAGTACTTC. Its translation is CASSLGGQGPREQYF.

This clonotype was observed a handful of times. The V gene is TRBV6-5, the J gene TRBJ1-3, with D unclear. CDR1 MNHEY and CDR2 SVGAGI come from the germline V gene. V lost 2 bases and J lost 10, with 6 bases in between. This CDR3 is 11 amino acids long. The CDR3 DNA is TGTGCCAGCAGTTACGGAGGGACCATATATTTT. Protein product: CASSYGGTIYF.

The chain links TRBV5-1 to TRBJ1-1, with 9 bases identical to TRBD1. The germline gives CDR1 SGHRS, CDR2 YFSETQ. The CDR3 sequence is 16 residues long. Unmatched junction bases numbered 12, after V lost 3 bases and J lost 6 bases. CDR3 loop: CASSSSRDRVRAEAFF. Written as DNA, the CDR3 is TGCGCCAGCAGCTCGTCCCGGGACAGGGTCCGGGCTGAAGCTTTCTTT. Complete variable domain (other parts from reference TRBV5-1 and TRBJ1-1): KAGVTQTPRYLIKTRGQQVTLSCSPISGHRSVSWYQQTPGQGLQFLFEYFSETQRNKGNFPGRFSGRQFSNSRSEMNVSTLELGDSALYLCASSSSRDRVRAEAFFGQGTRLTVV.

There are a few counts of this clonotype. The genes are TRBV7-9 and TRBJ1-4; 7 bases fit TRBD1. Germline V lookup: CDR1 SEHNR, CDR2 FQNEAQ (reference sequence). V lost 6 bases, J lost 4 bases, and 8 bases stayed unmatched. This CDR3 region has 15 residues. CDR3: CASRDGGQRNEKLFF. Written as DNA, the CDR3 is TGTGCCAGCAGAGATGGGGGACAGCGTAATGAAAAACTGTTTTTT.

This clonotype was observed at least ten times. CDR3 region: CASTVRLEETQYF. The CDR3 DNA reads TGTGCCAGCACCGTGAGGCTTGAAGAGACCCAGTACTTC. The chain carries TRBV28 and TRBJ2-5; no definite D call. The germline V and J ends were trimmed by 7 bases and 3 bases, with 12 bases remaining between them. The germline CDR1 and CDR2 sequences are MDHEN and SYDVKM. The CDR3 loop spans 13 amino acids.

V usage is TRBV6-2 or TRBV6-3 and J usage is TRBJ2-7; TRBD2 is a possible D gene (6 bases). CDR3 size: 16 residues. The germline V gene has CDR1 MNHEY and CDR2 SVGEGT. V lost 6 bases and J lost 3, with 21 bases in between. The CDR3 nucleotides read TGTGCCAGCAGCACACGGCGGGACCCCCCCGGCTACGAGCAGTACTTC. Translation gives CASSTRRDPPGYEQYF.

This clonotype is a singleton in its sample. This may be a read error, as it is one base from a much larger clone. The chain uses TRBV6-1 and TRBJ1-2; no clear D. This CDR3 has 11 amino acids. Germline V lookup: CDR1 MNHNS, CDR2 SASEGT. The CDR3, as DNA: TGTGCCAGCACGTCATACTATGGCTGCACCTTC. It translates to CASTSYYGCTF.

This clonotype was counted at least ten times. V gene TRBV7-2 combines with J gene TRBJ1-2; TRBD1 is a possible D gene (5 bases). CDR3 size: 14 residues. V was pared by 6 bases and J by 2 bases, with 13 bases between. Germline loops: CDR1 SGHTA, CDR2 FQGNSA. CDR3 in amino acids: CASRLGRDNYGYTF. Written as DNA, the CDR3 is TGTGCCAGCAGGTTGGGCCGGGACAACTATGGCTACACCTTC.

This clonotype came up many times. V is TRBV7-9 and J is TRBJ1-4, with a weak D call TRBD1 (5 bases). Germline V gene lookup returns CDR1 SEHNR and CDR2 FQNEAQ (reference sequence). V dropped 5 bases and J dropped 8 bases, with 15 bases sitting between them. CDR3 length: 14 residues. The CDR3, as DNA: TGTGCCAGCAGCAAAGCGGGGGTGTACGAAAAACTGTTTTTT. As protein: CASSKAGVYEKLFF. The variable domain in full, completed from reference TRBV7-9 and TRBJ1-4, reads DTGVSQNPRHKITKRGQNVTFRCDPISEHNRLYWYRQTLGQGPEFLTYFQNEAQLEKSRLLSDRFSAERPKGSFSTLEIQRTEQGDSAMYLCASSKAGVYEKLFFGSGTQLSVL.

This CDR3 is CASSPSTSEDDEKLFF. CDR3 sequence (DNA): TGCGCCAGCAGCCCGTCGACCTCGGAAGATGATGAAAAACTGTTTTTT. J is TRBJ1-4 and V is TRBV5-1; D remains ambiguous. The CDR3 loop spans 16 amino acids. Germline loops: CDR1 SGHRS, CDR2 YFSETQ. The V and J ends lost 4 bases and 6 bases respectively, with 19 bases between them.